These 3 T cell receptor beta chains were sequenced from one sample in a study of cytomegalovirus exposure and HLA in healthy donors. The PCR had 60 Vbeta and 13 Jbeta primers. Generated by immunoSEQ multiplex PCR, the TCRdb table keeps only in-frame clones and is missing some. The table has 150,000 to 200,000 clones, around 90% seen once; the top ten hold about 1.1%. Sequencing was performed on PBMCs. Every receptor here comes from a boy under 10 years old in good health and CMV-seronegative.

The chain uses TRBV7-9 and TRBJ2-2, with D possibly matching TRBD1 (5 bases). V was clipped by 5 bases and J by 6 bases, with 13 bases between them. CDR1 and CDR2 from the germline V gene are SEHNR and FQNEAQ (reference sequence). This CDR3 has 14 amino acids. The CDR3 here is CASSGNRLPGELFF. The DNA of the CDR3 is TGTGCCAGCAGCGGTAACAGGCTCCCCGGGGAGCTGTTTTTT.

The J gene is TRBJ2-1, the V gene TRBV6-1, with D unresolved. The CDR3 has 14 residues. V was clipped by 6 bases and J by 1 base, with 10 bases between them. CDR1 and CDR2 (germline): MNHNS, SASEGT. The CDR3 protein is CASSERSSYNEQFF. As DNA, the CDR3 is TGTGCCAGCAGCGAAAGGAGTTCCTACAATGAGCAGTTCTTC.

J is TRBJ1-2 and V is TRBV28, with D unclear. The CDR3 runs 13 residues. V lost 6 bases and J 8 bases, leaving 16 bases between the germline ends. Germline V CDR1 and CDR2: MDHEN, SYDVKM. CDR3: CASSLGQVQGYTF. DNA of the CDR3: TGTGCCAGCAGCCTTGGGCAGGTTCAGGGCTACACCTTC.